The clone carrying this T cell receptor (beta chain) was seen a handful of times. Distinct nucleotide sequences in the sample also encode this CDR3. Amplification used 60 Vbeta primers and 13 Jbeta primers. This table comes from immunoSEQ multiplex PCR, and its TCRdb copy is limited to in-frame clones, with some not included. Of around 97,000 clones in the sample, 75% to 85% were seen once. This entry belongs to a study of cytomegalovirus exposure and HLA in healthy donors. Germline loops: CDR1 SNHLY, CDR2 FYNNEI. The CDR3 is made up of 18 amino acids. Trimming took off 8 bases at V and 3 bases at J, with 29 bases between the two ends.

V gene TRBV2 combines with J gene TRBJ2-7, with a weak D call TRBD2 (5 bases). This clonotype was sampled from a woman aged 18-29 years in good health and CMV-seropositive. Sequences were obtained from PBMCs. The CDR3: CASGVSIRAARVLYEQYF. Written as DNA, the CDR3 is TGTGCCAGCGGGGTTTCCATTCGAGCGGCGAGGGTACTCTACGAGCAGTACTTC.